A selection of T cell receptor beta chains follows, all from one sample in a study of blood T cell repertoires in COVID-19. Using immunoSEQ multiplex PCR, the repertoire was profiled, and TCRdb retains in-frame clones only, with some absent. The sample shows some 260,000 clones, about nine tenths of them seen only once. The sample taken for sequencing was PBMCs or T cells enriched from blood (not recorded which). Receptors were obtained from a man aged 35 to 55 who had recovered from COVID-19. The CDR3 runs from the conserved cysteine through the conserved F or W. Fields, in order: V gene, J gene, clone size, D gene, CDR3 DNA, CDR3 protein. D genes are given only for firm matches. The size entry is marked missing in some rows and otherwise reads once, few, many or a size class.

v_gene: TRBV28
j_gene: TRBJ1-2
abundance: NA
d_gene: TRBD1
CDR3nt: TGTGCCAGCAGTTTGGGACAGGACATATATGGCTACACCTTC
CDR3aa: CASSLGQDIYGYTF

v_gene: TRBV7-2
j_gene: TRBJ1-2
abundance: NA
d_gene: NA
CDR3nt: TGTGCCAGCAGCTACCAGGGCTCTGGCTACACCTTC
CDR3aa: CASSYQGSGYTF

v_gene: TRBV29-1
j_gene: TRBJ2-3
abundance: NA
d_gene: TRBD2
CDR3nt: TGCAGCGTTGAGAGAGGGACTAGTACAGATACGCAGTATTTT
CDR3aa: CSVERGTSTDTQYF

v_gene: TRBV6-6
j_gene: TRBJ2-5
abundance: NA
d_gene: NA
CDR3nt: TGTGCCAGCAGTTACTCTGGACCGGGAGAGGAGACCCAGTACTTC
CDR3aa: CASSYSGPGEETQYF

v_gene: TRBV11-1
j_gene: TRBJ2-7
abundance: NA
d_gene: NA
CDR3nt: TGTGCCAGCAGCTTATGGTCAATCGGCTACGAGCAGTACTTC
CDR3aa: CASSLWSIGYEQYF

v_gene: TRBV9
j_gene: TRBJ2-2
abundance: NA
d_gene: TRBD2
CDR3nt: TGTGCCAGCAGCGTAGGCCAGCGGGGGGACACCGGGGAGCTGTTTTTT
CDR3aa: CASSVGQRGDTGELFF

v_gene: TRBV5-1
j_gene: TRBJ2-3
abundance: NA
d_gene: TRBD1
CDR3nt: TGCGCCAGCAGCTTGGTAACAGGGGGCGACCCAGATACGCAGTATTTT
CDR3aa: CASSLVTGGDPDTQYF

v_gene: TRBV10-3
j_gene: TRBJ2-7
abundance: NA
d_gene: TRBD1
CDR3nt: TGTGCCATCAGTCTCCCGGACAGGGGCTCCTACGAGCAGTACTTC
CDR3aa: CAISLPDRGSYEQYF

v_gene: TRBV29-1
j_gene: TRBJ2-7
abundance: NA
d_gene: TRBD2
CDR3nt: TGCAGCGTTGAATCGGGGGAGGGAGGCTACGAGCAATACTTC
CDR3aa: CSVESGEGGYEQYF

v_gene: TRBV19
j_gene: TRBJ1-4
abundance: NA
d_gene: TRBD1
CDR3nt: TGTGCCAGTAGCCCGGGACAGACTAATGAAAAACTGTTTTTT
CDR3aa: CASSPGQTNEKLFF

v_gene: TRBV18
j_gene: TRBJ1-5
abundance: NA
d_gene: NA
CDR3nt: TGTGCCAGCTCACCGACAGGAAAAGATCAGCCCCAGCATTTT
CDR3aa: CASSPTGKDQPQHF

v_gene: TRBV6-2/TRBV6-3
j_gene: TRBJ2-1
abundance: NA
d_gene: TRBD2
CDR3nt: TGTGCCAGCAGCCGTGGGACTAGCGGAAGTTACAATGAGCAGTTCTTC
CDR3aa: CASSRGTSGSYNEQFF

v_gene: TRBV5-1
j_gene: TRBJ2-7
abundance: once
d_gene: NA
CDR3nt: TGCGCCAGCGGGGGGGCCCCCTACGAGCAGTACTTC
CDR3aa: CASGGAPYEQYF

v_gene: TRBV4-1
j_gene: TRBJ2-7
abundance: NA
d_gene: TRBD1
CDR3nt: TGCGCCAGCATCGGGACAGGGCACCACGAGCAGTACTTC
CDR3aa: CASIGTGHHEQYF

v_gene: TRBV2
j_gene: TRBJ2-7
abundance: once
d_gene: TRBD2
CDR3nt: TGTGCCAGCAGTGGGTCACTAGCGGCTACCTACGAGCAGTACTTC
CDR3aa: CASSGSLAATYEQYF

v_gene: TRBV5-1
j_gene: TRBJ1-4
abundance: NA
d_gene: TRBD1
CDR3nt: TGCGCCAGCAGCCGGGACAGGGGGCGAGCTAATGAAAAACTGTTTTTT
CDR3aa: CASSRDRGRANEKLFF

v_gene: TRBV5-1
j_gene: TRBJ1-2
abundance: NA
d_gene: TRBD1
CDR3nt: TGCGCCAGCAGCTTGGGAACAGGGGGCGGCTATGGCTACACCTTC
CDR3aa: CASSLGTGGGYGYTF

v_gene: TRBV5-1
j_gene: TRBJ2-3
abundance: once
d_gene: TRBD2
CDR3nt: TGCGCCAGCAGCTTGACTAGCGGGAGGACAGATACGCAGTATTTT
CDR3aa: CASSLTSGRTDTQYF

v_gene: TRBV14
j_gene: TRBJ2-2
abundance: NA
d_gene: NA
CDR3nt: TGTGCCAGCAGGCTCGGGATGGCGGTCGGGGAGCTGTTTTTT
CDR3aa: CASRLGMAVGELFF

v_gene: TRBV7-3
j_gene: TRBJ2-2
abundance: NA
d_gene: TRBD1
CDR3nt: TGTGCCAGCAGCTTGGGACAGGGATGGACCGGGGAGCTGTTTTTT
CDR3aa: CASSLGQGWTGELFF

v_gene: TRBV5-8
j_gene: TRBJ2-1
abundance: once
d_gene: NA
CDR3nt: TGTGCCAGCAGCTCACCCATTAGGGGGGGCTACAATGAGCAGTTCTTC
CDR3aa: CASSSPIRGGYNEQFF

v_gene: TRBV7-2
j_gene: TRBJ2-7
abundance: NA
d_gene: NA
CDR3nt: TGTGCCAGCAGCAATAGACGGGACGAGCAGTACTTC
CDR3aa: CASSNRRDEQYF

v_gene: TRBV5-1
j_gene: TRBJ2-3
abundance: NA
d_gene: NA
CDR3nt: TGCGCCAGCAGCTTGCGTAGCACAGATACGCAGTATTTT
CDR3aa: CASSLRSTDTQYF

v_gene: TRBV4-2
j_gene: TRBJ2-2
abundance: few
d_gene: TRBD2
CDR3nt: TGTGCCAGCAGCCAAGCGGGACTAGCGGGATTCACCGGGGAGCTGTTTTTT
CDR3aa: CASSQAGLAGFTGELFF

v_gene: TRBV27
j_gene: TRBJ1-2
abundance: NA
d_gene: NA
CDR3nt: TGTGCCACCCGCGCGGGCAGTTATAACTATGGCTACACCTTC
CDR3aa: CATRAGSYNYGYTF

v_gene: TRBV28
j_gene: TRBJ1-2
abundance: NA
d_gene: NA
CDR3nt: TGTGCCAGCAGTTCGGGAGGACCGGACTATGGCTACACCTTC
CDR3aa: CASSSGGPDYGYTF

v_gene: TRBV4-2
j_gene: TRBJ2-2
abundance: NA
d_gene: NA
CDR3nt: TGTGCCAGCAGCGCGAACACAGGGTCAGCCACCGGGGAGCTGTTTTTT
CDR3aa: CASSANTGSATGELFF

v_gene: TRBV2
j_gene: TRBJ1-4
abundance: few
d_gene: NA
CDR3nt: TGTGCCAGCAGGGACAGCTTGTATGAAAAACTGTTTTTT
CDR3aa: CASRDSLYEKLFF

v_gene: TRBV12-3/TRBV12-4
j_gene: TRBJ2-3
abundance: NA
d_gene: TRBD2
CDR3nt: TGTGCCAGCACCCCGACTAGCGGTTATACGCAGTATTTT
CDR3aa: CASTPTSGYTQYF

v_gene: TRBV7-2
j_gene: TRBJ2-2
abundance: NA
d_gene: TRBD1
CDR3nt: TGTGCCAGCAGCGCCTCAGACAGGGGTCGGGAGCTGTTTTTT
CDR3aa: CASSASDRGRELFF

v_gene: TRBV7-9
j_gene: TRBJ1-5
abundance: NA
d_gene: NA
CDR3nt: TGTGCCAGCAGCTTAGATCTCGAGCCCCAGCATTTT
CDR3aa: CASSLDLEPQHF

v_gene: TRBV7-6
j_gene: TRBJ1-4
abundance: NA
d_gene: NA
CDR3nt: TGTGCCAGCAGCTTAGGGCCCCACAGGGCCGCAACTAATGAAAAACTGTTTTTT
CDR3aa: CASSLGPHRAATNEKLFF

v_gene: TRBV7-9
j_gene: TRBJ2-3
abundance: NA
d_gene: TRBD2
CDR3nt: TGTGCCAGCAGCTTAGTGTTGGCGGGAGGTACAGATACGCAGTATTTT
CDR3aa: CASSLVLAGGTDTQYF

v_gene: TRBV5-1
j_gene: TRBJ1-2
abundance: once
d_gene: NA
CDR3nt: TGCGCCAGCAGCTTGGGCGATTCGAGGGCGAGAGGCTACACCTTC
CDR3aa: CASSLGDSRARGYTF

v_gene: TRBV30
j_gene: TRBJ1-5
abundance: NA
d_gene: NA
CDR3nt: TGTGCCTGGACCCTGATGGGGAGTCGGAGTCAGCCCCAGCATTTT
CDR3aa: CAWTLMGSRSQPQHF